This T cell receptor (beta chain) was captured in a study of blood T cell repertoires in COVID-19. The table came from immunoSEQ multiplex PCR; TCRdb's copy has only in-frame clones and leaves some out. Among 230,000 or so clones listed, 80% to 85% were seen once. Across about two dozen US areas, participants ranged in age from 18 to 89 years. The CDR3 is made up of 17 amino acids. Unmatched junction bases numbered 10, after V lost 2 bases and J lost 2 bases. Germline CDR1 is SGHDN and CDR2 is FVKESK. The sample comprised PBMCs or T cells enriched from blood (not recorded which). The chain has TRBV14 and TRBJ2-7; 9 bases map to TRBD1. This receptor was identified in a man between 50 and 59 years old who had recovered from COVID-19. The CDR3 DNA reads TGTGCCAGCAGCCAATTACCGGGACAGGGTGGGACCTACGAGCAGTACTTC. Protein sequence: CASSQLPGQGGTYEQYF.